This T cell receptor (beta chain) was retrieved from a study of blood T cell repertoires in COVID-19. This clone was counted only a few times. Profiled with immunoSEQ multiplex PCR; TCRdb holds only in-frame clones, not every one. The top ten hold under 2.5% of the sample, which has around 240,000 clones, 70% to 90% seen once. The clonotype comes from a woman in her fifties or sixties who had recovered from COVID-19. The sample was PBMCs or T cells enriched from blood (not recorded which).

The CDR3 here is CASIGNGHPNTEAFF. DNA for the CDR3: TGTGCCAGCATTGGAAATGGACATCCGAACACTGAAGCTTTCTTT. The chain couples TRBV21-1 to TRBJ1-1; the table assigns TRBD1, which was not confirmed against the DNA. TRBV21-1 is assigned pseudogene status. CDR3 size: 15 residues.